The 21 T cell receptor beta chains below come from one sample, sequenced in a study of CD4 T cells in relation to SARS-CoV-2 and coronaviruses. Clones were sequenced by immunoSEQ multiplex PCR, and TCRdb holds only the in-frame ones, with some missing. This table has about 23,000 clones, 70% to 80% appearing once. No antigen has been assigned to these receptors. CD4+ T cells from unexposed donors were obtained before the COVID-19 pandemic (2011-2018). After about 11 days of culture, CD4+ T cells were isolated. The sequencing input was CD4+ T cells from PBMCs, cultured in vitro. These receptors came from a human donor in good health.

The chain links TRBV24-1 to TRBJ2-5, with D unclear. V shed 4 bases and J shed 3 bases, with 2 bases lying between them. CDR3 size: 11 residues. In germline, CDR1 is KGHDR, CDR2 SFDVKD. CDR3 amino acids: CATSDKETQYF. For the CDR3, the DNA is TGTGCCACCAGTGACAAAGAGACCCAGTACTTC.

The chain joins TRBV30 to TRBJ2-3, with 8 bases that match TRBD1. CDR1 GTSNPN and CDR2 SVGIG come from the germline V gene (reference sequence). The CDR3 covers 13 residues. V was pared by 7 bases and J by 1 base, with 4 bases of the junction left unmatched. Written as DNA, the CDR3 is TGTGCCTCAGAGACAGGGGGCACAGATACGCAGTATTTT. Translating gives CASETGGTDTQYF.

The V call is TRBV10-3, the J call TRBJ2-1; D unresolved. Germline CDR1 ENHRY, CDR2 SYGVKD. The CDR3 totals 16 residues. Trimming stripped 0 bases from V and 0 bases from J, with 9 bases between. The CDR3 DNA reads TGTGCCATCAGTGAGTCTTTCGAGAGCTCCTACAATGAGCAGTTCTTC. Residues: CAISESFESSYNEQFF.

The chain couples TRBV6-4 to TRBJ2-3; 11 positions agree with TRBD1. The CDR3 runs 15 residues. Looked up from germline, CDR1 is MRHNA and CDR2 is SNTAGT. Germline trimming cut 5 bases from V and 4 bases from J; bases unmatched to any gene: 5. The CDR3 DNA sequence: TGTGCCAGCAGTACCGGACAGGGGGCTTCAGATACGCAGTATTTT. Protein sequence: CASSTGQGASDTQYF.

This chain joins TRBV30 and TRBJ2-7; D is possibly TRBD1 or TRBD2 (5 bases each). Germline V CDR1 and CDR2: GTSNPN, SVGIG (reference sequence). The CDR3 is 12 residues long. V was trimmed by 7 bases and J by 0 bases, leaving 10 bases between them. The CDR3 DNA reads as TGTGCCTTCCGGGACGGCTCCTACGAGCAGTACTTC. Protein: CAFRDGSYEQYF.

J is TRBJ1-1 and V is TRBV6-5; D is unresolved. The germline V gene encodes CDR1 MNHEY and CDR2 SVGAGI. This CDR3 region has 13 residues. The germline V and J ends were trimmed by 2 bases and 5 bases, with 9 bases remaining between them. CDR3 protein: CASSYDRETEAFF. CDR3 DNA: TGTGCCAGCAGTTACGACCGGGAGACTGAAGCTTTCTTT.

This chain's CDR3 is CASSPSGLGGYTF. The CDR3 nucleotides are TGTGCCAGCTCACCGAGTGGTCTCGGGGGCTACACCTTC. The chain employs TRBV18 and TRBJ1-2; unclear D gene. The length of the CDR3 is 13 residues. V was pared by 3 bases and J by 8 bases, with 13 bases between. The germline gives CDR1 KGHSH, CDR2 LQKENI.

CDR3 in DNA: TGTGCCACCAGTGATGACCAGGTGGGGCGCACAGATACGCAGTATTTT. Its translation is CATSDDQVGRTDTQYF. V gene TRBV24-1 combines with J gene TRBJ2-3; D perhaps matches TRBD1 (5 bases). The germline V and J ends were trimmed by 3 bases and 1 base, with 13 bases remaining between them. Germline CDR1 and CDR2: KGHDR and SFDVKD. The CDR3 has 16 residues.

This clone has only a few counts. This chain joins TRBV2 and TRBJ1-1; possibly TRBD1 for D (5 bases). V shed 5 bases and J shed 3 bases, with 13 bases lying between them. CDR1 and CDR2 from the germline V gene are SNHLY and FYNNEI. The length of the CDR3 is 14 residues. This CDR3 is CASSISEGDTEAFF. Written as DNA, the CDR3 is TGTGCCAGCAGTATCTCGGAAGGGGACACTGAAGCTTTCTTT.

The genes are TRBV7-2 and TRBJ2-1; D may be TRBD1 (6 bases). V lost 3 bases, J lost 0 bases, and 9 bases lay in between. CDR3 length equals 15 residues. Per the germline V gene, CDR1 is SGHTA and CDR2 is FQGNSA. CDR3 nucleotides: TGTGCCAGCAGCTTGGACAGTAGCTCCTACAATGAGCAGTTCTTC. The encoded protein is CASSLDSSSYNEQFF.

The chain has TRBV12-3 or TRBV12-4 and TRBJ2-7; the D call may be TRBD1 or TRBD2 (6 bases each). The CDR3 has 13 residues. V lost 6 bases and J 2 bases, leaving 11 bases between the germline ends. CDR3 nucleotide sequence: TGTGCCAGCAGGCTAGGGGGGACCTACGAGCAGTACTTC. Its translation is CASRLGGTYEQYF.

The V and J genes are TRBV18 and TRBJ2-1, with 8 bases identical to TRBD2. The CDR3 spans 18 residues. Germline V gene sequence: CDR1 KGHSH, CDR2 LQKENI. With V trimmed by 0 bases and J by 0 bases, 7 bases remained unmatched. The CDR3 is CASSPPNSGILSYNEQFF. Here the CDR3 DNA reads TGTGCCAGCTCACCACCGAATAGCGGGATCCTCTCCTACAATGAGCAGTTCTTC. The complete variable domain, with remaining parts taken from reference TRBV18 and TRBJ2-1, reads NAGVMQNPRHLVRRRGQEARLRCSPMKGHSHVYWYRQLPEEGLKFMVYLQKENIIDESGMPKERFSAEFPKEGPSILRIQQVVRGDSAAYFCASSPPNSGILSYNEQFFGPGTRLTVL.

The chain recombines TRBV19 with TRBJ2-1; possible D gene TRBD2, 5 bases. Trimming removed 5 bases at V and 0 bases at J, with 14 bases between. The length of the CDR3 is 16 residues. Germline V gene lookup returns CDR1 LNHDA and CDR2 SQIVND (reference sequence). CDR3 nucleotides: TGTGCCAGTAGTCCCGTGTTAGAGGGCTCCTACAATGAGCAGTTCTTC. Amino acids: CASSPVLEGSYNEQFF.

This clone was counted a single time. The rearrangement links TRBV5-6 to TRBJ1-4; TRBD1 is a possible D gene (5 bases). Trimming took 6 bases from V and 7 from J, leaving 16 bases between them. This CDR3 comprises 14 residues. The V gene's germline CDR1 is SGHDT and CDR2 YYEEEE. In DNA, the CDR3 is TGTGCCAGCACCAGGGACGAACACGGTGAAAAACTGTTTTTT. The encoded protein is CASTRDEHGEKLFF. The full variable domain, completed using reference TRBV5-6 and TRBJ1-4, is DAGVTQSPTHLIKTRGQQVTLRCSPKSGHDTVSWYQQALGQGPQFIFQYYEEEERQRGNFPDRFSGHQFPNYSSELNVNALLLGDSALYLCASTRDEHGEKLFFGSGTQLSVL.

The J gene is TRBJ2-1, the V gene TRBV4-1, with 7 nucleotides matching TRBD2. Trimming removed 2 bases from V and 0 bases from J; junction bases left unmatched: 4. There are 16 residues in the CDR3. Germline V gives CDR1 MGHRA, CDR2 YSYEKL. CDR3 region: CASSQSGTRSYNEQFF. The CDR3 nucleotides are TGCGCCAGCAGCCAAAGCGGGACCCGCTCCTACAATGAGCAGTTCTTC.

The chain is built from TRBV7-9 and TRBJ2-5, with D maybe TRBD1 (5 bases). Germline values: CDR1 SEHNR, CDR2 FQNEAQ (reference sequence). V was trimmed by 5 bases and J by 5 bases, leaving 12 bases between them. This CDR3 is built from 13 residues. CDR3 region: CASSIDSSETQYF. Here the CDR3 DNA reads TGTGCCAGCAGCATTGACAGTTCCGAGACCCAGTACTTC.

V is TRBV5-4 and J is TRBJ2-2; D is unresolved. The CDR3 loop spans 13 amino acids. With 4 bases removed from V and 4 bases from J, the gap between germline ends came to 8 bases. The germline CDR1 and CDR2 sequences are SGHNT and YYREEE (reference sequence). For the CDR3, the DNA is TGTGCCAGCAGCCCACCCAGCACCGGGGAGCTGTTTTTT. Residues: CASSPPSTGELFF.

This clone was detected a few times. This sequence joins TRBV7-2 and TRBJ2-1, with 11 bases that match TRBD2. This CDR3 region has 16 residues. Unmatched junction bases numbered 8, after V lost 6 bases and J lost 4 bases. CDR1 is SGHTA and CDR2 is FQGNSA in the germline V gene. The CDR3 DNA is TGTGCCAGCAGGGATAGCGGGAGGGCCTGGTACAATGAGCAGTTCTTC. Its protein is CASRDSGRAWYNEQFF.

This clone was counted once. The CDR3 nucleotides are TGCGCCAGCAGAGTGGCGGGAGGGAACACCGGGGAGCTGTTTTTT. Its translation: CASRVAGGNTGELFF. The chain has TRBV5-1 and TRBJ2-2; 8 bases are a match to TRBD2. The CDR3 has 15 amino acids. The germline CDR1 and CDR2 sequences are SGHRS and YFSETQ. The V segment lost 5 bases and the J segment 1 base; nucleotides outside the gene matches: 4.

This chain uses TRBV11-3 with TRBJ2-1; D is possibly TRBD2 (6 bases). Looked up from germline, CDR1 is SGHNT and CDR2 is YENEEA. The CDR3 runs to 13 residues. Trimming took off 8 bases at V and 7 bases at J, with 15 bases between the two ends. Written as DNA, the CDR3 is TGTGCCAGCTCAGCGGGTGCTTTGAATGAGCAGTTCTTC. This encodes CASSAGALNEQFF.

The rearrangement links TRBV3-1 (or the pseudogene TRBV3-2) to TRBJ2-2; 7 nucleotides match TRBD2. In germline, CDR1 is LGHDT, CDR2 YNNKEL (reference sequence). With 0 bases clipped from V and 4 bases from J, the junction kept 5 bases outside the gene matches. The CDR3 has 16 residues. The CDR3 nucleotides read TGTGCCAGCAGCCAAGAGGGAGGGCCAGTCACCGGGGAGCTGTTTTTT. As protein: CASSQEGGPVTGELFF.